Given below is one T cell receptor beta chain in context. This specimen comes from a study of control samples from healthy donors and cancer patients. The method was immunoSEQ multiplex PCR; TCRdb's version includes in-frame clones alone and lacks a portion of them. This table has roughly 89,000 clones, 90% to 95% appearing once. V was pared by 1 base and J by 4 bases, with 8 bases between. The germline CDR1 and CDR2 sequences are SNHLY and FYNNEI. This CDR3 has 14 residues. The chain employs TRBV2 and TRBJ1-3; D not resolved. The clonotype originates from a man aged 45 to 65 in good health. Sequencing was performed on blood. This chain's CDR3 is CASSEGRSGNTIYF. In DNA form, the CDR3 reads TGTGCCAGCAGTGAAGGCAGATCAGGAAACACCATATATTTT.